This T cell receptor beta chain was obtained from a study of T cell responses to AZD1222 COVID-19 vaccine (TCRdb year 2021). As for the study more broadly: A total of 233 trial participants underwent TCR sequencing, of whom about 210 had received two doses of AZD1222 and approximately 26 had received two doses of the MenACWY control vaccine. Trial participants were enrolled into age subgroups of 18-55, 56-69 and 70-plus years, which contained around 150, 28 and 57 TCR-sequenced participants, respectively. The full study reports these points: Spike-specific TCR breadth and depth rose significantly after two AZD1222 doses compared with day 0 and with MenACWY recipients. Participants were mostly white British and included more females than males, and it was suggested by the authors that clonal diversity may have been underestimated. The whole spike protein was spanned by vaccine-associated CD4 TCRs, and dominant responses were seen in regions 160-218 and 743-854. Nearly half of unique spike-specific TCRs reportedly recognized epitopes outside regions mutated in the B.1.351 and B.1.1.7 variants. No day 14 peak-response samples were available, so repertoires were characterized only after the peak T cell response. In the small 56-69-year group, the increase in depth fell short of significance, most likely because of low power. Conclusions about previously exposed vaccinees were limited because only six AZD1222 recipients were SARS-CoV-2 seropositive at baseline.

From the cysteine through the phenylalanine, the CDR3 covers 14 amino acids. Left in the record is the CDR3 DNA by itself, 42 bases read in frame from the first base. V and J lose 2 bases and 1 base, and a span of 8 bases separates them. Per the germline V gene, SNHLY is the CDR1 and FYNNEI is the CDR2. The sample's time point label, decoded: about 28 days (+/-7) after the second vaccine dose. This sample's treatment or condition label indicates: meningococcal conjugate vaccine given as trial control. Vaccinee samples were obtained from the UK trials COV001 and COV002, which included a single-blind randomized controlled phase 2/3 trial of AZD1222 (ChAdOx1 nCoV-19) in healthy adults. For TCRbeta chain sequencing, PBMC samples from trial participants were taken at day 0 and at day 28 after the second dose. With respect to this clone: This receptor's antigen is unknown. Base qualities were left out, and no much larger clone turns up one base away.

The CDR3 regions of human TCRbeta chains were subjected to immunosequencing. As for the original processing: TCRs in the repertoires were matched against a reference library of SARS-CoV-2-specific TCRs that had been generated with the MIRA antigen-specificity platform. Breadth meant the fraction of unique TCRs that were SARS-CoV-2-associated, whereas depth meant the fraction of total T cells that were SARS-CoV-2-associated. Using the MIRA data, every spike-specific TCR was mapped to the spike region that the TCR reacted to and assigned to either a CD4 or a CD8 class. Log10-transformed breadth and depth values were compared by one-way ANOVA with Sidak's multiple comparisons tests. TCRdb re-hosts the immuneACCESS table, in-frame sequences only. Its copies lack some clones; in the studies checked, an unresolved V gene accounts for under half of them, and the cause for the rest is not known. V and J calls and clone size are copied from that table; D and trimming were computed from the DNA. The sample table contains about 76,000 clones; only one count was recorded for 70% to 80% of them. 25% to 30% of the sample is taken by the ten largest.

This clonotype was sampled from an adult who received the MenACWY meningococcal vaccine as a control. The specimen comprised peripheral blood, sampled 28 days after the second dose of the MenACWY control vaccine. This chain joins TRBV2 to TRBJ1-2, with the D gene call left open. The DNA sequence is as follows: TGTGCCAGCAGTGAAAGGCAGAATAACTATGGCTACACCTTC. It specifies CASSERQNNYGYTF.